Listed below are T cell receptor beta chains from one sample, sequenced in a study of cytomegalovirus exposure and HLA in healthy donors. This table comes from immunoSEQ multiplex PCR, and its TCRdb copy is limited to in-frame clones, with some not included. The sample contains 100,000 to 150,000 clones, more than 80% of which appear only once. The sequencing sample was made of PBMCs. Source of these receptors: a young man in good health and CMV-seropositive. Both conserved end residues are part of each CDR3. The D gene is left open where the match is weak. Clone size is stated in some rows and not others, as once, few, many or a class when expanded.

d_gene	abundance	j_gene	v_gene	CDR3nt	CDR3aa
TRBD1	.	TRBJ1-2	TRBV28	TGTGCCAGCAGTTCCCTAGGGGGCCCAGAAAGATTTAACTATGGCTACACCTTC	CASSSLGGPERFNYGYTF
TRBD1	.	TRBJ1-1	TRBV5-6	TGTGCCAGCAGCTGGGGACAGTCGAACACTGAAGCTTTCTTT	CASSWGQSNTEAFF
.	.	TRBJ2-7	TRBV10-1	TGCGCCACTGCGGAGAGCTCCTACGAGCAGTACTTC	CATAESSYEQYF
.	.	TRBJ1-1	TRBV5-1	TGCGCCAGCAGCTTGGGAGCCTTCGCTGAAGCTTTCTTT	CASSLGAFAEAFF
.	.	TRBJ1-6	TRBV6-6	TGTGCCAGCAGTTACTCCTTGCCCGGACCCCTCCACTTT	CASSYSLPGPLHF
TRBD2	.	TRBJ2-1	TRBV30	TGTGCCTGGAGTCGCACCGGGACTAGCTACAATGAGCAGTTCTTC	CAWSRTGTSYNEQFF
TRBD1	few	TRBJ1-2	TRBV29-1	TGCAGCGTCGCGGACAGGGACCCACTTAACTATGGCTACACCTTC	CSVADRDPLNYGYTF
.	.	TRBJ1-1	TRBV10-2	TGCGCCAGCAGTGACTATCATAAAGGGACTCCTGAAGCTTTCTTT	CASSDYHKGTPEAFF
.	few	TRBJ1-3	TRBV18	TGTGCCAGCTCACCACAGGGGTCTGGAAACACCATATATTTT	CASSPQGSGNTIYF
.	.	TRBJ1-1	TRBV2	TGTGCCAGCAGTGTACGGCGACGGGAGAGCACTGAAGCTTTCTTT	CASSVRRRESTEAFF
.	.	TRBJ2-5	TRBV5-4	TGTGCCAGCAGTCGGGATCAAGAGACCCAGTACTTC	CASSRDQETQYF
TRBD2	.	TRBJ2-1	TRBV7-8	TGTGCCAGCAGCTTACTCCCTTTGAGCGGGGGGGCAACCTACAATGAGCAGTTCTTC	CASSLLPLSGGATYNEQFF
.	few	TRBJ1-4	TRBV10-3	TGTGCCATCAGGGGGGCCGGCGAAGAAAAACTGTTTTTT	CAIRGAGEEKLFF
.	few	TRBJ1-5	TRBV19	TGTGCCAGTAGTCGTAAGACCGCGGGTACTTATAGCAATCAGCCCCAGCATTTT	CASSRKTAGTYSNQPQHF
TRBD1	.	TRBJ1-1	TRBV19	TGTGCCAGTCGTGACAGGGAGGACACTGAAGCTTTCTTT	CASRDREDTEAFF
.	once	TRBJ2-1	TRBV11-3	TGTGCCAGCAGCAATCGGGACACCCCGAGGGAGCAGTTCTTC	CASSNRDTPREQFF
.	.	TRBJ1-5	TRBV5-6	TGTGCCAGCAGCTTGGCAGGACAGAGCAATCAGCCCCAGCATTTT	CASSLAGQSNQPQHF
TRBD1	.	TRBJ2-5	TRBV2	TGTGCCAGCAGCGCCTGGGACAGGGATATAGAGCAGTACTTC	CASSAWDRDIEQYF
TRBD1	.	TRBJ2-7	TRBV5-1	TGCGCCAGCAGCTTGGGGGGACAGGGGACGTACGAGCAGTACTTC	CASSLGGQGTYEQYF
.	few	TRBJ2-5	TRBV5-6	TGTGCCAGCAGCCCGGACCCGTCGGGGTCTGCGGAGACCCAGTACTTC	CASSPDPSGSAETQYF
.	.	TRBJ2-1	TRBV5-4	TGTGCCAGCAGCGGCGGGACGAGCTCCTACAATGAGCAGTTCTTC	CASSGGTSSYNEQFF
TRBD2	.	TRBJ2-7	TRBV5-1	TGCGCCAGCAGGGAGCAGCGGGGGGCCCCCTACGAGCAGTACTTC	CASREQRGAPYEQYF
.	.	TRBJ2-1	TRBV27	TGTGCCAGCAGTTTCACGGGGAAAACCTCCTACAATGAGCAGTTCTTC	CASSFTGKTSYNEQFF
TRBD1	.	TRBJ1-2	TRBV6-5	TGTGCCAGCAGCCGTCGACAGGGTTCTTACTATGGCTACACCTTC	CASSRRQGSYYGYTF
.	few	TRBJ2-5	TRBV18	TGTGCCAGCTCACCACCGGCCGGGGAAGAGACCCAGTACTTC	CASSPPAGEETQYF
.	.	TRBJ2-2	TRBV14	TGTGCCTCCCGGGAGTTTGGGAACACCGGGGAGCTGTTTTTT	CASREFGNTGELFF
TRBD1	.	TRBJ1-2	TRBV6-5	TGTGCCAGCATTAACAGGGGTGGCTATGGCTACACCTTC	CASINRGGYGYTF
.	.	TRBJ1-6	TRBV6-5	TGTGCCAGCAGTTACTGGCAGGGGAATTCACCCCTCCACTTT	CASSYWQGNSPLHF
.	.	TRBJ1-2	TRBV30	TGTGCCTGGGCCGGTACTTACCCCTCCTACACCTTC	CAWAGTYPSYTF
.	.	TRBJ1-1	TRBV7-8	TGTGCCAGCAGTCTGGAGGTAGACACTGAAGCTTTCTTT	CASSLEVDTEAFF